This T cell receptor (beta chain) was captured in a study of cytomegalovirus exposure and HLA in healthy donors. This clone was seen a few times. The antigen remains unidentified. Each donor was healthy, and each was a bone marrow donor. PCR amplification relied on 60 Vbeta primers (plus 13 Jbeta primers). Produced via immunoSEQ multiplex PCR; TCRdb's table is partial and in-frame only. The sample lists 130,000 or so clones; around 10% were seen once. Overall study results and limits: V- and J-gene trimming in TCR beta was tied to a missense DCLRE1C variant by an analysis performed later. The listing of approximately 160 TCR beta chains classed them as cytomegalovirus-associated. Serostatus for CMV was the only available immune exposure information.

The CDR3 has 14 amino acids. V was pared by 3 bases and J by 3 bases, with 8 bases between. Germline V lookup: CDR1 MNHNS, CDR2 SASEGT. Sequencing was carried out using PBMCs. The chain has TRBV6-1 and TRBJ2-2; tentatively, D is TRBD1 (5 bases). The TCR originated in a woman in her forties in good health and CMV-seropositive. This chain's CDR3 is CASSEQGYTGELFF. DNA for the CDR3: TGTGCCAGCAGTGAGCAGGGATACACCGGGGAGCTGTTTTTT.